The rows below give T cell receptor beta chains drawn from one sample of a study of preoperative IRX-2 immunotherapy in early breast cancer. Clones were sequenced by immunoSEQ multiplex PCR, and TCRdb holds only the in-frame ones, with some missing. The sample has 650 to 950 clones, about 74% seen once. The input for sequencing was tumor tissue, taken after IRX-2 immunotherapy. The origin of the receptors is a human donor with breast cancer. Each CDR3 is given with its conserved first and last residue. D genes are given only for firm matches. Rows give clone size only sometimes, using once, few, many, or a class for an expanded clone.

-	15	TRBJ1-2	-	TRBV19	CASSKRTEASYGYTF	TGTGCCAGTAGTAAAAGGACAGAGGCTAGCTATGGCTACACCTTC
-	16	TRBJ1-2	TRBD1	TRBV6-8	CASSSHPGGAQGGYTF	TGTGCCAGCAGTTCCCACCCAGGGGGCGCCCAGGGTGGCTACACCTTC
-	14	TRBJ2-1	-	TRBV1	CASSHEDFYNEQFF	TGCGCCAGCAGCCACGAGGACTTTTACAATGAGCAGTTCTTC
-	14	TRBJ1-1	-	TRBV6-8	CASSELQGRTEAFF	TGTGCCAGCAGTGAGCTACAGGGACGGACTGAAGCTTTCTTT
few	14	TRBJ2-1	TRBD2	TRBV6-8	CASSYGAGGSEQFF	TGTGCCAGCAGTTACGGGGCGGGAGGCAGTGAGCAGTTCTTC
-	16	TRBJ2-4	-	TRBV7-5	CARSLTRIIAKNIQYF	TGTGCCAGAAGCTTGACAAGGATTATAGCCAAAAACATTCAGTACTTC
few	20	TRBJ2-1	TRBD2	TRBV12-5	CASGLGPGLAGGGTYNEQFF	TGTGCTAGTGGTCTCGGCCCGGGACTAGCGGGAGGGGGTACCTACAATGAGCAGTTCTTC
-	14	TRBJ2-1	TRBD2	TRBV11-3	CASSRTSGYNEQFF	TGTGCCAGCAGCCGGACTAGCGGCTACAATGAGCAGTTCTTC
-	14	TRBJ2-4	-	TRBV5-1	CASSFGVAKNIQYF	TGCGCCAGCAGCTTCGGAGTAGCCAAAAACATTCAGTACTTC
-	16	TRBJ1-2	-	TRBV6-7	CASRPHALNLNYGYTF	TGTGCCAGCAGACCCCACGCCCTCAATCTAAACTATGGCTACACCTTC
few	17	TRBJ2-1	TRBD2	TRBV19	CASSPHRPGGIGNEQFF	TGTGCCAGTAGTCCCCACCGGCCGGGGGGTATTGGTAATGAGCAGTTCTTC
once	15	TRBJ2-1	TRBD2	TRBV19	CASSTKTSGGGEQFF	TGTGCCAGTAGTACCAAGACTAGCGGGGGGGGTGAGCAGTTCTTC
-	17	TRBJ2-7	TRBD1	TRBV28	CASGPLLDRGPTYEQYF	TGTGCCAGCGGTCCCCTCCTCGACAGGGGACCTACCTACGAGCAGTACTTC
-	15	TRBJ2-3	-	TRBV19	CASSIGVVSTDTQYF	TGTGCCAGTAGTATCGGGGTCGTCAGCACAGATACGCAGTATTTT
-	16	TRBJ2-5	TRBD2	TRBV19	CASSKGRLADRETQYF	TGTGCCAGTAGTAAGGGTAGACTAGCCGATCGGGAGACCCAGTACTTC
-	16	TRBJ2-1	TRBD2	TRBV5-1	CASSFGGGRSYNEQFF	TGCGCCAGCAGCTTCGGCGGGGGGCGCTCCTACAATGAGCAGTTCTTC
-	16	TRBJ1-2	-	TRBV18	CASSRDPGRQNYGYTF	TGTGCCAGCTCACGCGACCCCGGGCGTCAGAACTATGGCTACACCTTC
-	20	TRBJ2-6	TRBD2	TRBV4-1	CASSQPSSGGRAKGANVLTF	TGCGCCAGCAGCCAACCCTCCTCTGGCGGGAGGGCAAAAGGGGCCAACGTCCTGACTTTC
-	12	TRBJ1-1	-	TRBV25-1	CASSLQNTEAFF	TGTGCCAGCAGCCTACAGAACACTGAAGCTTTCTTT
-	15	TRBJ2-3	-	TRBV28	CASSVAGTVTDTQYF	TGTGCCAGCAGTGTAGCCGGGACTGTTACAGATACGCAGTATTTT
-	13	TRBJ1-3	-	TRBV18	CASSPWTGNTIYF	TGTGCCAGCTCACCTTGGACTGGAAACACCATATATTTT
-	14	TRBJ1-5	TRBD1	TRBV6-8	CASSTGQENQPQHF	TGTGCCAGCAGTACGGGACAGGAAAATCAGCCCCAGCATTTT
-	14	TRBJ1-5	-	TRBV5-1	CASSLAPGDQPQHF	TGCGCCAGCAGCTTGGCCCCAGGGGATCAGCCCCAGCATTTT
-	16	TRBJ2-5	-	TRBV15	CATSPERGVRRETQYF	TGTGCCACCAGCCCGGAGCGCGGGGTAAGACGGGAGACCCAGTACTTC
-	16	TRBJ1-5	TRBD1	TRBV15	CATSTPRDSFNQPQHF	TGTGCCACCAGCACCCCACGGGACAGTTTCAATCAGCCCCAGCATTTT
-	17	TRBJ1-4	TRBD1	TRBV11-3	CASSSSFRDRENEKLFF	TGTGCCAGCAGCTCTTCCTTCCGGGACAGGGAAAATGAAAAACTGTTTTTT
-	13	TRBJ2-2	-	TRBV6-8	CASRPANTGELFF	TGTGCCAGCAGGCCGGCGAACACCGGGGAGCTGTTTTTT
-	16	TRBJ2-1	TRBD2	TRBV14	CASSHLSGREGNEQFF	TGTGCCAGCAGCCACCTTAGCGGGAGGGAGGGCAATGAGCAGTTCTTC
-	15	TRBJ1-1	-	TRBV11-3	CASSLTGNTNTEAFF	TGTGCCAGCAGCTTAACCGGGAACACGAACACTGAAGCTTTCTTT
few	14	TRBJ1-3	-	TRBV6-8	CASGPGPSGNTIYF	TGTGCCAGCGGGCCGGGACCTTCTGGAAACACCATATATTTT
once	16	TRBJ1-4	TRBD1	TRBV7-7	CASSLSMFRGREKLFF	TGTGCCAGCAGCTTGTCAATGTTCAGGGGGCGGGAAAAACTGTTTTTT
-	18	TRBJ2-6	TRBD1	TRBV11-3	CASSAHRGLSSGANVLTF	TGTGCCAGCAGCGCGCACAGGGGGCTAAGTTCTGGGGCCAACGTCCTGACTTTC
-	15	TRBJ2-3	TRBD2	TRBV28	CAGSFRLAGTDTQYF	TGTGCCGGTTCATTTCGACTAGCGGGCACAGATACGCAGTATTTT
-	15	TRBJ1-1	-	TRBV18	CASSPPGLVNTEAFF	TGTGCCAGCTCACCACCGGGATTGGTGAACACTGAAGCTTTCTTT
-	13	TRBJ1-6	-	TRBV12-5	CASVGTRNSPLHF	TGTGCCAGCGTTGGTACACGAAATTCACCCCTCCACTTT
-	15	TRBJ1-5	-	TRBV15	CATSRDRRGIQTQHF	TGTGCCACCAGCAGAGATAGGAGGGGAATACAAACCCAGCATTTT
-	15	TRBJ1-5	-	TRBV6-8	CASTKGDYSNQPQHF	TGTGCCAGCACCAAAGGGGACTATAGCAATCAGCCCCAGCATTTT
-	16	TRBJ2-3	TRBD2	TRBV28	CASSLGTSGRTDTQYF	TGTGCCAGCAGTTTAGGGACTAGCGGGAGGACAGATACGCAGTATTTT
-	16	TRBJ1-1	-	TRBV11-3	CASRGPGAPRGTEAFF	TGTGCCAGCAGGGGCCCAGGGGCCCCCAGGGGAACTGAAGCTTTCTTT
-	14	TRBJ2-3	-	TRBV23-1	CASSSQGYTDTQYF	TGCGCCAGCAGCTCCCAAGGATACACAGATACGCAGTATTTT
-	12	TRBJ2-5	-	TRBV28	CASSLYAETQYF	TGTGCCAGCAGTTTATATGCGGAGACCCAGTACTTC
-	17	TRBJ1-2	-	TRBV15	CATSRDLGGARNYGYTF	TGTGCCACCAGCAGAGATTTGGGCGGGGCCCGGAACTATGGCTACACCTTC
-	13	TRBJ2-7	-	TRBV14	CASSQVRRYEQYF	TGTGCCAGCAGCCAAGTAAGGAGATACGAGCAGTACTTC
-	13	TRBJ1-2	-	TRBV6-8	CATQKGRLYGYTF	TGTGCCACCCAGAAGGGCAGGCTCTATGGCTACACCTTC
-	14	TRBJ2-2	-	TRBV29-1	CSVEDLPPARELFF	TGCAGCGTTGAAGATCTACCCCCCGCCAGGGAGCTGTTTTTT
-	14	TRBJ2-1	-	TRBV11-3	CASMSGGYYNEQFF	TGTGCCAGCATGTCCGGGGGCTACTACAATGAGCAGTTCTTC
-	14	TRBJ2-5	-	TRBV15	CATSRDRGQETQYF	TGTGCCACCAGCAGAGATAGGGGGCAAGAGACCCAGTACTTC
-	14	TRBJ1-1	-	TRBV19	CASSTEGGRAEAFF	TGTGCCAGTAGTACAGAAGGGGGGAGGGCTGAAGCTTTCTTT
once	14	TRBJ2-7	TRBD1	TRBV6-8	CASSHPTGGNEQYF	TGTGCCAGCAGCCATCCTACAGGGGGAAACGAGCAGTACTTC
-	12	TRBJ2-1	-	TRBV28	CASSLRTVGQFF	TGTGCCAGCAGTTTACGGACGGTTGGCCAGTTCTTC
-	14	TRBJ2-3	-	TRBV6-8	CASSGSRDLNTQYF	TGTGCCAGCAGTGGCTCTCGGGACTTAAATACGCAGTATTTT
-	17	TRBJ2-3	TRBD2	TRBV19	CASSRSSGGDYTDTQYF	TGTGCCAGTAGTAGGTCTAGCGGGGGGGATTACACAGATACGCAGTATTTT
-	15	TRBJ2-7	-	TRBV18	CASSPAAGWAYEQYF	TGTGCCAGCTCACCGGCGGCAGGGTGGGCCTACGAGCAGTACTTC
-	17	TRBJ1-4	-	TRBV18	CASSPSLYQATNEKLFF	TGTGCCAGCTCACCATCGCTTTATCAAGCAACTAATGAAAAACTGTTTTTT
-	15	TRBJ2-2	TRBD1	TRBV28	CASSFGDRGRGELFF	TGTGCCAGCAGTTTTGGGGACAGGGGGCGCGGGGAGCTGTTTTTT